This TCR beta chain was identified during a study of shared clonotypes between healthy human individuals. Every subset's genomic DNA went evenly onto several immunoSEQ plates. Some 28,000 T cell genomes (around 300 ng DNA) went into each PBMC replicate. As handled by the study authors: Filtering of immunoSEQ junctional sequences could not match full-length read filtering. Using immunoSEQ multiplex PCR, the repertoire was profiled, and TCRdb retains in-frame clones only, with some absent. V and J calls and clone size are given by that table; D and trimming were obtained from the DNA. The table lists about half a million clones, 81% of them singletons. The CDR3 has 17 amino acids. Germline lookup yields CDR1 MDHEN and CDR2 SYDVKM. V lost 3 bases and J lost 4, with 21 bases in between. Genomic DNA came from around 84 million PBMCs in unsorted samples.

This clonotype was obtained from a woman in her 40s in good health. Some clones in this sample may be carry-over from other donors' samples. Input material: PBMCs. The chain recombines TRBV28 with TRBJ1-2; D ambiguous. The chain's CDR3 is CASSFPDDKILSYGYTF. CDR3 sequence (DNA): TGTGCCAGCAGTTTCCCCGACGACAAGATTCTTAGCTATGGCTACACCTTC.